Below, 2 T cell receptor beta chains from the same sample are listed, as sequenced in a study of cytomegalovirus exposure and HLA in healthy donors. With 60 Vbeta and 13 Jbeta primers, the PCR was carried out. The repertoire was sequenced with immunoSEQ multiplex PCR; TCRdb's copy has only in-frame clones and lacks some. The repertoire consists of around 150,000 clones, with 70% to 90% occurring once and the leading ten covering about 9.3%. The sample was PBMCs. The receptors were sampled from a man aged 18 to 35 in good health and CMV-seropositive.

This clone was detected once. V usage is TRBV5-3 and J usage is TRBJ2-2; 15 nucleotides align to TRBD2. TRBV5-3 is labeled an ORF, and its function is uncertain. CDR3 length equals 19 residues. Losses at the gene ends were 0 bases for V and 1 base for J; bases not matched to a gene: 4. This CDR3 reads CARSLAKGLAGGNTGELFF. As DNA, the CDR3 is TGTGCCAGAAGCTTGGCGAAGGGACTAGCGGGGGGGAACACCGGGGAGCTGTTTTTT.

The CDR3 region has the DNA TGTGCCAGCAGCTTCACAGGGGGCGACGAGCAGTACTTC. This gives the protein CASSFTGGDEQYF. This sequence joins TRBV5-4 and TRBJ2-5, with 9 positions matching TRBD1. The end of the DNA aligns better with TRBJ2-7, so the J call may be wrong. The CDR3 has 13 amino acids. The germline gives CDR1 SGHNT, CDR2 YYREEE (reference sequence).